This note documents a single TCR beta chain sequence. These data come from a study of CD8+CD57+ T cells in acquired aplastic anemia. Study information: Sorted CD4+ and CD8+ cells yielded 3 to 3.5 ug of DNA on average.

All patients picked for sequencing had shown, by flow cytometry, an expansion of CD8+CD57+ cells. Template material for TCR beta VDJ and CDR3 profiling consisted of genomic DNA. TCRdb redid the calling of the reads with MiXCR, one entry per CDR3 protein. The profile shows 150,000 or so distinct CDR3 sequences, around 48% of them singletons. From germline, CDR1 is SEHNR and CDR2 FQNEAQ (reference sequence). Trimming took 0 bases from V and 7 from J, leaving 7 bases between them. This CDR3 is 14 amino acids long. The source of this sequence is a human donor with aplastic anemia. Sequences were obtained from sorted CD4+, CD8+, or CD8+CD57+ T cells (not recorded which) from PBMCs. The chain couples TRBV7-9 to TRBJ1-6; unclear D gene. The CDR3 DNA reads TGTGCCAGCAGCTTAGCCGACGGAAATTCACCCCTCCACTTT. It translates to CASSLADGNSPLHF.